This T cell receptor (beta chain) stems from a study of blood T cell repertoires in COVID-19. Whole-study context: There were acute and convalescent COVID-19 samples, and they came from the United States, Italy and Spain.

Germline V lookup: CDR1 MNHEY, CDR2 SVGAGI. The CDR3 runs to 12 residues. Trimming removed 5 bases from V and 7 bases from J; junction bases left unmatched: 4. Resolution of symptoms, clearance, or two negative PCRs was present in recovered Cohort 3 donors. The authors' processing: The assay estimated nucleated cells by amplifying reference gene primers. Repertoires were generated with immunoSEQ multiplex PCR, while TCRdb's copy carries only in-frame clones and drops some. Clone size and V and J calls were adopted from that table, with D and trimming inferred from the DNA. The sample gives 250,000 to 350,000 clones, roughly 90% of which show up once; 15% to 20% is in the top ten.

The chain carries TRBV6-5 and TRBJ2-7; TRBD2 matches 8 bases. This sequence originates from a woman in her twenties or thirties who had recovered from COVID-19. Specimen: PBMCs or T cells enriched from blood (not recorded which). The CDR3 DNA reads as TGTGCCAGCAGTACCGGGACTAGGGAGCAGTACTTC. Protein: CASSTGTREQYF.